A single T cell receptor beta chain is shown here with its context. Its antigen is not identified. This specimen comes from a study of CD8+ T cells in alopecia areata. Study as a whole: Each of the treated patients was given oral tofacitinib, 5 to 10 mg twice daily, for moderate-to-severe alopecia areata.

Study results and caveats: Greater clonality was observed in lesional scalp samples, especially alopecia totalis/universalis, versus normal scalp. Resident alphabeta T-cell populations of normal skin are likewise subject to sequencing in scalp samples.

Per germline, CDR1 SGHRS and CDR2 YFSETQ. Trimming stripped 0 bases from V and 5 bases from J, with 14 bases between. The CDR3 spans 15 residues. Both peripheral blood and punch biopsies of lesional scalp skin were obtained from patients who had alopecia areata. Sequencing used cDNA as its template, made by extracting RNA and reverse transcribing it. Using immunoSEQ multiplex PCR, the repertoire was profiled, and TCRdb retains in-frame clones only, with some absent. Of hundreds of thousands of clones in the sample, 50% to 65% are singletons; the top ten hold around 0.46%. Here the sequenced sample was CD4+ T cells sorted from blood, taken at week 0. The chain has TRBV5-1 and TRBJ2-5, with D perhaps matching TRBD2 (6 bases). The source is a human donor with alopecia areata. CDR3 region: CASSLVAGRQETQYF. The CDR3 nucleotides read TGCGCCAGCAGCTTGGTCGCTGGGAGGCAGGAGACCCAGTACTTC.